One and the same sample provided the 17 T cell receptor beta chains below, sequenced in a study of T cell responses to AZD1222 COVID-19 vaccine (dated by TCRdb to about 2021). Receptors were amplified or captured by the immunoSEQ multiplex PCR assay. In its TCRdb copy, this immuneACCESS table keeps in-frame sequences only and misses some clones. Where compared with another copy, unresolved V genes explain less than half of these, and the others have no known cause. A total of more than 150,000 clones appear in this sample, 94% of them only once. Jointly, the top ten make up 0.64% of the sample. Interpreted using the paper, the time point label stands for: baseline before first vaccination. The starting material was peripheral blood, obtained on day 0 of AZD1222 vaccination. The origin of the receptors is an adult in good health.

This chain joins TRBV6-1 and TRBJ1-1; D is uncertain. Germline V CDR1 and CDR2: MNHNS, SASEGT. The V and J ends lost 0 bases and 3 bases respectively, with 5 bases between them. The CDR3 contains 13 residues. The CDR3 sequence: CASSEAPDTEAFF. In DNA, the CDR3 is TGTGCCAGCAGTGAAGCTCCCGACACTGAAGCTTTCTTT.

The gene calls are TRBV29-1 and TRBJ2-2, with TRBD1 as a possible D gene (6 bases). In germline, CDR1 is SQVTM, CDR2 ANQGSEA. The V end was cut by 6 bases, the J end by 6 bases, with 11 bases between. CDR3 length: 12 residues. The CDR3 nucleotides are TGCAGCGTGTACAGGGCAGCCGGGGAGCTGTTTTTT. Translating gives CSVYRAAGELFF.

The chain's CDR3 is CASSPTRNEQFF. The DNA of the CDR3 is TGTGCCAGCAGCCCGACTCGGAATGAGCAGTTCTTC. V is TRBV5-4 and J is TRBJ2-1; no firm D call. The CDR3 extends over 12 amino acids. Germline V gene sequence: CDR1 SGHNT, CDR2 YYREEE (reference sequence). With 4 bases removed from V and 7 bases from J, the gap between germline ends came to 9 bases.

This CDR3 reads CASRDRPNTGELFF. CDR3 in DNA: TGCGCCAGCAGGGACAGACCTAACACCGGGGAGCTGTTTTTT. The V and J genes are TRBV5-1 and TRBJ2-2, with D maybe TRBD1 (6 bases). V lost 5 bases, J lost 2 bases, and 10 bases lay in between. Per the germline V gene, CDR1 is SGHRS and CDR2 is YFSETQ. The CDR3 totals 14 residues.

The chain's CDR3 is CSASVRDEQFF. In DNA form, the CDR3 reads TGCAGTGCTAGCGTGAGGGATGAGCAGTTCTTC. The chain recombines TRBV20-1 with TRBJ2-1; D is possibly TRBD2 (5 bases). V lost 3 bases to trimming and J lost 8 bases, with 8 bases between them. Germline-derived CDR1 and CDR2 are DFQATT and SNEGSKA (reference sequence). The CDR3 is 11 amino acids.

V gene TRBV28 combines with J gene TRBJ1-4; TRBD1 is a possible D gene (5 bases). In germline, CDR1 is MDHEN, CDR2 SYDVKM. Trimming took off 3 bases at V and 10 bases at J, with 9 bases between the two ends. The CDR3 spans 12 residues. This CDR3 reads CASSFQGGKLFF. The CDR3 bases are TGTGCCAGCAGTTTCCAGGGAGGAAAACTGTTTTTT.

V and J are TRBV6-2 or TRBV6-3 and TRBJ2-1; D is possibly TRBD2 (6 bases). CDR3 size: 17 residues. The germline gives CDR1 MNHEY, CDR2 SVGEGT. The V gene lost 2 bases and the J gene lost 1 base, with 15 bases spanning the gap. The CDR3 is CASSYQRDSISYNEQFF. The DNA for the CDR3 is TGTGCCAGCAGTTACCAAAGGGACTCCATTTCCTACAATGAGCAGTTCTTC.

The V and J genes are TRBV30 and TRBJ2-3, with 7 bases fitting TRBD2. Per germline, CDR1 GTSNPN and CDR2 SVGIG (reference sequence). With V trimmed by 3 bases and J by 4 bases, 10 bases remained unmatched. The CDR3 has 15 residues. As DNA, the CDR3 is TGTGCCTGGAGAAGAGCGGGATCCATCCCAGATACGCAGTATTTT. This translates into CAWRRAGSIPDTQYF.

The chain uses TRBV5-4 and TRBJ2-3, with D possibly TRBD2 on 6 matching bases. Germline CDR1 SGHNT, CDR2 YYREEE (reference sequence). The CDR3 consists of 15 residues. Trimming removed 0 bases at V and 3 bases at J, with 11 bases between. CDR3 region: CASSLGLGSTDTQYF. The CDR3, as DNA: TGTGCCAGCAGCTTGGGACTAGGGAGTACAGATACGCAGTATTTT. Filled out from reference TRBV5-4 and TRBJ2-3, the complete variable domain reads ETGVTQSPTHLIKTRGQQVTLRCSSQSGHNTVSWYQQALGQGPQFIFQYYREEENGRGNFPPRFSGLQFPNYSSELNVNALELDDSALYLCASSLGLGSTDTQYFGPGTRLTVL.

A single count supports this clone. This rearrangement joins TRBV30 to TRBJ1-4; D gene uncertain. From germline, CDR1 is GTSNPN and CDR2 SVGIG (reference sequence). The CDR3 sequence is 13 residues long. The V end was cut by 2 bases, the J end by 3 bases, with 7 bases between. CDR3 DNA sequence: TGTGCCTGGAGTCGGGCCCCTAATGAAAAACTGTTTTTT. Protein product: CAWSRAPNEKLFF.

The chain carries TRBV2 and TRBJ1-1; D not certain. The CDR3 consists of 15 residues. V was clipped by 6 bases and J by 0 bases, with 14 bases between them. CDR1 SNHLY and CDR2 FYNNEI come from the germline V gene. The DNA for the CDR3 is TGTGCCAGCAGGTCCCCATCCCTCATGAACACTGAAGCTTTCTTT. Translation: CASRSPSLMNTEAFF.

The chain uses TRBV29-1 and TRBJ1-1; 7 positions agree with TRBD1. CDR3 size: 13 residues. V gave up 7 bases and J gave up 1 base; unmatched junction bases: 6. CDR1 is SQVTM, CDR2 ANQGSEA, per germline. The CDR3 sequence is CSAEGARNTEAFF. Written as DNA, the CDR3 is TGCAGCGCCGAGGGGGCGAGGAACACTGAAGCTTTCTTT. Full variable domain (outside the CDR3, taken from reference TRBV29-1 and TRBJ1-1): SAVISQKPSRDICQRGTSLTIQCQVDSQVTMMFWYRQQPGQSLTLIATANQGSEATYESGFVIDKFPISRPNLTFSTLTVSNMSPEDSSIYLCSAEGARNTEAFFGQGTRLTVV.

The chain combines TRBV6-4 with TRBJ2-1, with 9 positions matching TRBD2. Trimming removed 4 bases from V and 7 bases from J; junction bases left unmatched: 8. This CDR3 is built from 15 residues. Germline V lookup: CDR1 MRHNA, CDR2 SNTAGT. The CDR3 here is CASSVDGTSSNEQFF. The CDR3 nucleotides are TGTGCCAGCAGTGTCGACGGGACTAGCAGTAATGAGCAGTTCTTC.

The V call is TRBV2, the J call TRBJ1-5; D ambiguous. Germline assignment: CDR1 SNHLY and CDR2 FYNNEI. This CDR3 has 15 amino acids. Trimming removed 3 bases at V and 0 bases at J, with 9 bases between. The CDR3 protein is CASSDQWTSNQPQHF. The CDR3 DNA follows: TGTGCCAGCAGTGACCAGTGGACTAGCAATCAGCCCCAGCATTTT.

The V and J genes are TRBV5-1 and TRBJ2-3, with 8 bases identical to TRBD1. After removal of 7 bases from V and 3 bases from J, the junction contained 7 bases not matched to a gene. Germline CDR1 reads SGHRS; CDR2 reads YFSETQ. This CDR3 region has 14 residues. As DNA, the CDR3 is TGCGCCAGCCGCTCAGGACAGGGAACAGATACGCAGTATTTT. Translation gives CASRSGQGTDTQYF.

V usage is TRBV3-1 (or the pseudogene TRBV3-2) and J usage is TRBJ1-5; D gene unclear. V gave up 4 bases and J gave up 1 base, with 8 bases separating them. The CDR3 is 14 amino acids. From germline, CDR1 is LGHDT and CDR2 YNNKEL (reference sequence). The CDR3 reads CASSPFESNQPQHF. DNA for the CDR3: TGTGCCAGCAGCCCCTTTGAGAGCAATCAGCCCCAGCATTTT.

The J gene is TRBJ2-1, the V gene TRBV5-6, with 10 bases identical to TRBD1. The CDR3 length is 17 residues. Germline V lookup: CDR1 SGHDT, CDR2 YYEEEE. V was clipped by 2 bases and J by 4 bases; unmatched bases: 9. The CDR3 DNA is TGTGCCAGCAGCTTCCTTACCGGGACAGGGGATTACAATGAGCAGTTCTTC. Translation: CASSFLTGTGDYNEQFF.